Sequencing of this TCR beta chain was carried out in a study of metastatic and nonmetastatic thyroid tumors. Study summary: Repertoire comparison spanned blood and tumor or nodule tissue of malignant and benign thyroid patients.

Unmatched junction bases numbered 3, after V lost 5 bases and J lost 7 bases. The CDR3 sequence is 12 residues long. Per the germline V gene, CDR1 is SGHAT and CDR2 is FQNNGV. Treatment of any kind had been given to no patient before thyroid surgery. TCRdb reprocessed the PCR reads using MiXCR. This table holds approximately 50,000 clones, 4% found once. The sample holds many counts of this clone. The TCR sequence derives from a female donor with papillary thyroid cancer or a benign thyroid nodule (not recorded which). Some clones in this sample may be carry-over from other donors' samples. The chain uses TRBV11-2 and TRBJ2-5, with 8 bases aligning to TRBD2. Sequencing used blood. CDR3 bases: TGTGCCAGCAGCCCGGGGGGGGGGACCCAGTACTTC. It encodes CASSPGGGTQYF.